Sequencing of this T cell receptor beta chain was carried out in a study of T cell responses to AZD1222 COVID-19 vaccine. Profiling relied on immunoSEQ multiplex PCR, and the TCRdb table lists in-frame clones only, not all of them. The sample has fewer than 100,000 clones, around 85% seen once. The V end lost 2 bases, the J end lost 4 bases, and 11 bases lay between the germline ends. Germline loops: CDR1 SGHVS, CDR2 FQNEAQ. The CDR3 length is 14 residues. This clone was counted a single time. What it recognizes is unknown. Study-wide findings and caveats: Vaccine-associated CD4 TCRs spanned spike, dominant at 160-218 and 743-854. Without day 14 samples, only post-peak T cell repertoires were studied.

Combined were second doses at about 4 or about 12 weeks. The chain combines TRBV7-8 with TRBJ1-1; D is undetermined. The sequenced sample was peripheral blood, obtained 28 days after the second AZD1222 dose. The clonotype originates from an adult who received the AZD1222 COVID-19 vaccine. The CDR3 spells CASSLLSGSTEAFF. CDR3 DNA sequence: TGTGCCAGCAGCTTATTAAGTGGAAGCACTGAAGCTTTCTTT.